This TCR beta chain comes out of a study of blood T cells in healthy people across ages. The authors ran a second PCR of about 6 to 11 cycles using a sample-barcoded 5' primer and a J-beta primer mix. Using its own MiXCR run on the 5' RACE reads, TCRdb lists one record per CDR3 protein. The sample holds about 1.7 million distinct CDR3 sequences, roughly 27% seen once. There are 16 residues in the CDR3. J gave up 6 bases and V 3 bases, and 7 bases lay outside the gene matches. Germline assignment: CDR1 MGHRA and CDR2 YSYEKL. Sample: blood. The chain employs TRBV4-1 and TRBJ2-2; 10 nucleotides agree with TRBD1. The clonotype originates from a woman in her twenties or thirties in good health. CDR3 region: CASSHGDRGFAGELFF. DNA for the CDR3: TGCGCCAGCAGCCATGGGGACAGGGGTTTTGCCGGGGAGCTGTTTTTT.